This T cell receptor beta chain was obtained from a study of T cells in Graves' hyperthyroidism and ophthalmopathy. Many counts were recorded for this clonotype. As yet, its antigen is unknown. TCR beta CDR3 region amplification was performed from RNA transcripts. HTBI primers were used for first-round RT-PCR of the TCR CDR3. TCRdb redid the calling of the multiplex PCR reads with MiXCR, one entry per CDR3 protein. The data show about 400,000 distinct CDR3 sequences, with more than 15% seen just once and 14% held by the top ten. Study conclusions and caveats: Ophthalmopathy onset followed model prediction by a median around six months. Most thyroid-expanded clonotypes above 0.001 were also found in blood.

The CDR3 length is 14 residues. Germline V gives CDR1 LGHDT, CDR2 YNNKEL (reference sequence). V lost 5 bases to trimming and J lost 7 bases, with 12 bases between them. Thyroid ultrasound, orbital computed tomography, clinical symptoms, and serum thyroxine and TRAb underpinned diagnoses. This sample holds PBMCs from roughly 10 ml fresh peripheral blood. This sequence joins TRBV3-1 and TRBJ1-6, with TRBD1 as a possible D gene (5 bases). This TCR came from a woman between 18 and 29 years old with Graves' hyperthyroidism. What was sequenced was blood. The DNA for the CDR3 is TGTGCCAGCAGCTCCCAGGGTGCAAATTCACCCCTCCACTTT. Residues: CASSSQGANSPLHF.